This T cell receptor (beta chain) was identified during a study of blood T cells in healthy people across ages. Overall study results and limits: Both higher diversity and more naive CD4+ cells marked long-lived donors when set against aged donors.

Looked up from germline, CDR1 is MNHEY and CDR2 is SMNVEV (reference sequence). This CDR3 is built from 15 residues. V trimming: 5 bases; J trimming: 9 bases; junction bases outside the gene matches: 8. Primers used in a second PCR of roughly 6 to 11 cycles were a sample-barcoded 5' primer and a J-beta primer mix. TCRdb analysed the 5' RACE reads with MiXCR anew, one entry per CDR3 protein. The table has roughly 1,000,000 distinct CDR3 sequences, approximately 25% seen once. This clonotype was observed a few times. The antigen is undetermined. The same sample was also studied in work on T cells of mothers and their children.

The V and J genes are TRBV27 and TRBJ1-6; 9 nucleotides line up with TRBD1. Sequencing input: blood. The TCR sequence derives from a girl aged 2-10 years in good health. The CDR3 reads CASSPVGQGISPLHF. The CDR3 region has the DNA TGTGCCAGCAGTCCCGTGGGACAGGGTATTTCACCCCTCCACTTT.